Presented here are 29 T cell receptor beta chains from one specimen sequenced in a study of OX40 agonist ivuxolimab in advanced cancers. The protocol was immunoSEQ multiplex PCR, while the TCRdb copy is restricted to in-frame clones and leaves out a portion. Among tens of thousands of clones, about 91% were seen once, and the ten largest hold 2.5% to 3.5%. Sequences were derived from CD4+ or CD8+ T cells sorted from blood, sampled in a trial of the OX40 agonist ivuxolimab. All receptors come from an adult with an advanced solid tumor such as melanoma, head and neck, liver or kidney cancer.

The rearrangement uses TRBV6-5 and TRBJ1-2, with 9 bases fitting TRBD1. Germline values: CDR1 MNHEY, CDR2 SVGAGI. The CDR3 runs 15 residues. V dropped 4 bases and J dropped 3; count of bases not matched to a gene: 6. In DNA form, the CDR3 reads TGTGCCAGCAGTTCCGGGGGACAGGGTGACTATGGCTACACCTTC. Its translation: CASSSGGQGDYGYTF.

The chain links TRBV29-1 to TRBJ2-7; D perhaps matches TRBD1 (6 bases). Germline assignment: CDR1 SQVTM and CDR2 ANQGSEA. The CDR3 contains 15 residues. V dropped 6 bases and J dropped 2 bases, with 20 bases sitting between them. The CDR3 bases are TGCAGCGTAGCCCCGGGACAAAGCTTTCCCTACGAGCAGTACTTC. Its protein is CSVAPGQSFPYEQYF.

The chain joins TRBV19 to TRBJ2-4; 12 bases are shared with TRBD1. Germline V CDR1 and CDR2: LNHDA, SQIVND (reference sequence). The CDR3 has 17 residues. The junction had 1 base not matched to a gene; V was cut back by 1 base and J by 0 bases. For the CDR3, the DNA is TGTGCCAGTAGTATAGGGGACAGGGGGCTAGCCAAAAACATTCAGTACTTC. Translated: CASSIGDRGLAKNIQYF.

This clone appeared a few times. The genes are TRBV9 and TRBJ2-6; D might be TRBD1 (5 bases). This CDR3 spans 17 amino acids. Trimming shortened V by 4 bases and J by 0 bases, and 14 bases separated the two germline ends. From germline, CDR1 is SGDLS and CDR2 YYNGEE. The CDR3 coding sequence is TGTGCCAGCAGCCCCGGGCCAGGGAACTCTGGGGCCAACGTCCTGACTTTC. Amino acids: CASSPGPGNSGANVLTF. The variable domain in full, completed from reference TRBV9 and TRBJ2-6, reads DSGVTQTPKHLITATGQRVTLRCSPRSGDLSVYWYQQSLDQGLQFLIQYYNGEERAKGNILERFSAQQFPDLHSELNLSSLELGDSALYFCASSPGPGNSGANVLTFGAGSRLTVL.

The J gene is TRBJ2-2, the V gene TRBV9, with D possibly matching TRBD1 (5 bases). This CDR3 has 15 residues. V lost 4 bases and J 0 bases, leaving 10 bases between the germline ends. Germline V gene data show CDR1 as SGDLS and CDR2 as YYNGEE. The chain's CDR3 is CASSPQGPNTGELFF. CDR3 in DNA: TGTGCCAGCAGCCCCCAGGGCCCGAACACCGGGGAGCTGTTTTTT. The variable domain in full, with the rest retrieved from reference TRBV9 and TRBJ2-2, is DSGVTQTPKHLITATGQRVTLRCSPRSGDLSVYWYQQSLDQGLQFLIQYYNGEERAKGNILERFSAQQFPDLHSELNLSSLELGDSALYFCASSPQGPNTGELFFGEGSRLTVL.

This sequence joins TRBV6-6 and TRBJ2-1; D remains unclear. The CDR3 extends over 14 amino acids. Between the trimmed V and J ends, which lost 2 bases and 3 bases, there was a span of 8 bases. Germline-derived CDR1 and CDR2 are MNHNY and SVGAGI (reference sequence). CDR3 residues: CASSYPTLYNEQFF. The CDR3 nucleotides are TGTGCCAGCAGTTACCCCACTCTCTACAATGAGCAGTTCTTC.

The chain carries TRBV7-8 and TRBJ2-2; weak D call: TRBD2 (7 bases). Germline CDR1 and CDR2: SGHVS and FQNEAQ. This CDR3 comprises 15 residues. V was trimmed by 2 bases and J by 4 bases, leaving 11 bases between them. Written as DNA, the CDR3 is TGTGCCAGCAGCTTATCCGGGGGGCTCACCGGGGAGCTGTTTTTT. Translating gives CASSLSGGLTGELFF.

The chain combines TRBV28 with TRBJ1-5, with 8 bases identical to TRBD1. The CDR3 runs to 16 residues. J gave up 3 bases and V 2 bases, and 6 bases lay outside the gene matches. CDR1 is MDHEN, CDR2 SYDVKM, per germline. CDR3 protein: CASSLDTGGFNQPQHF. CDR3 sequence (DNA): TGTGCCAGCAGTTTAGATACAGGGGGTTTCAATCAGCCCCAGCATTTT.

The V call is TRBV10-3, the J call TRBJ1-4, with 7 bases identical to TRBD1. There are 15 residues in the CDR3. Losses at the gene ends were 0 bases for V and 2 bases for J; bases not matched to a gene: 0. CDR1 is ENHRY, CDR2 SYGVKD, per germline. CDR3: CAISESTGTNEKLFF. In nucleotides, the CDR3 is TGTGCCATCAGTGAGTCGACAGGGACTAATGAAAAACTGTTTTTT.

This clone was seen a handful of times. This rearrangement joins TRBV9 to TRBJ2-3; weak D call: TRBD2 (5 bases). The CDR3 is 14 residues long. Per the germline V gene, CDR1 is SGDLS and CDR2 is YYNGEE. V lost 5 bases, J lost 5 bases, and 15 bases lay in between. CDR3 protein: CASSGRTAGDTQYF. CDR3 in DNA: TGTGCCAGCAGTGGCCGGACCGCGGGAGATACGCAGTATTTT.

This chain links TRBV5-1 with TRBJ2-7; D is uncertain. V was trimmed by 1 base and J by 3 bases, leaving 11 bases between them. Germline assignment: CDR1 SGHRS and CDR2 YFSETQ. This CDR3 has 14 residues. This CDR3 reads CASSLRTINYEQYF. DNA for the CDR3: TGCGCCAGCAGCTTGCGGACGATAAACTACGAGCAGTACTTC. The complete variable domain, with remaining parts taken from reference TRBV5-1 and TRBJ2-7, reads KAGVTQTPRYLIKTRGQQVTLSCSPISGHRSVSWYQQTPGQGLQFLFEYFSETQRNKGNFPGRFSGRQFSNSRSEMNVSTLELGDSALYLCASSLRTINYEQYFGPGTRLTVT.

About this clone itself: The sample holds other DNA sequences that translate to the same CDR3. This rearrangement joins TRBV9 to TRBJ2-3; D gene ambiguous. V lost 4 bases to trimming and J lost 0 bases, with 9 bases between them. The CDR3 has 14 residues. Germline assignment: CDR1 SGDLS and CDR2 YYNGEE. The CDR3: CASSPRTSTDTQYF. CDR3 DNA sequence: TGTGCCAGCAGCCCCCGAACTAGCACAGATACGCAGTATTTT.

Here the CDR3 reads CASTQLAGGFEQFF. The CDR3 coding sequence is TGTGCCAGCACTCAACTAGCGGGAGGATTTGAGCAGTTCTTC. The chain couples TRBV27 to TRBJ2-1, with 12 nucleotides matching TRBD2. After removal of 7 bases from V and 9 bases from J, the junction contained 7 bases not matched to a gene. Germline assignment: CDR1 MNHEY and CDR2 SMNVEV (reference sequence). This CDR3 has 14 amino acids.

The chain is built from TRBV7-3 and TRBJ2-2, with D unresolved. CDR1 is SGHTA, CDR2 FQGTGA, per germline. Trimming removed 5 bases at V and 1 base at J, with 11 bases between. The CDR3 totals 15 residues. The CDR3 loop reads CASSQNGVNTGELFF. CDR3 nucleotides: TGTGCCAGCAGCCAGAATGGAGTGAACACCGGGGAGCTGTTTTTT.

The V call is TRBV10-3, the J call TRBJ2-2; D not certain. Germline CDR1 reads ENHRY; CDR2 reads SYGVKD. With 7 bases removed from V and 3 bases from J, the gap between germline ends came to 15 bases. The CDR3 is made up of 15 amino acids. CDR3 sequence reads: CAIKVVGLDTGELFF. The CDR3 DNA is TGTGCCATCAAGGTGGTAGGGCTGGACACCGGGGAGCTGTTTTTT.

CDR3 loop: CASSQDKVTDTQYF. The CDR3 DNA reads TGCGCCAGCAGCCAAGATAAGGTCACAGATACGCAGTATTTT. V is TRBV4-1 and J is TRBJ2-3; D not resolved. The V end lost 0 bases, the J end lost 2 bases, and 6 bases lay between the germline ends. This CDR3 spans 14 amino acids. Germline V gene lookup returns CDR1 MGHRA and CDR2 YSYEKL.

In DNA, the CDR3 is TGTGCCAGTAGTATCGTCACAGGGGCTCCGGGCGAGCAGTACTTC. Translation: CASSIVTGAPGEQYF. The rearrangement joins TRBV19 to TRBJ2-7, with 7 positions matching TRBD1. V lost 3 bases to trimming and J lost 6 bases; unmatched junction nucleotides: 11. CDR1 is LNHDA, CDR2 SQIVND, per germline (reference sequence). The CDR3 covers 15 residues.

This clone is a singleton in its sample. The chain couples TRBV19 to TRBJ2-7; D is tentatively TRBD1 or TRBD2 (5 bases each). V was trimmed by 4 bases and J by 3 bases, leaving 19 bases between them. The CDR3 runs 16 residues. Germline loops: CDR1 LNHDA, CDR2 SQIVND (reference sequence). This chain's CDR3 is CASSSSTGTGRYEQYF. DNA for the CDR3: TGTGCCAGTAGTAGTTCCACCGGGACCGGGCGCTACGAGCAGTACTTC.

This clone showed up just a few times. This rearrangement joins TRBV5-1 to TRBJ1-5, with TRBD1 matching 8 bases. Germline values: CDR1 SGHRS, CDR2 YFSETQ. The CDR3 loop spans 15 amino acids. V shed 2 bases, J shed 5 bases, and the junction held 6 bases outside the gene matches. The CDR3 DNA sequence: TGCGCCAGCAGCTTCGGACAGGGTGGGGATCAGCCCCAGCATTTT. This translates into CASSFGQGGDQPQHF.

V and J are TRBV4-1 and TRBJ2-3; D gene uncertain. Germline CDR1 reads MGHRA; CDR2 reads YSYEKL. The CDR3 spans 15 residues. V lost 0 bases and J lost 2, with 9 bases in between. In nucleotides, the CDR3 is TGCGCCAGCAGCCAAGATTCCGAAAACACAGATACGCAGTATTTT. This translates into CASSQDSENTDTQYF.

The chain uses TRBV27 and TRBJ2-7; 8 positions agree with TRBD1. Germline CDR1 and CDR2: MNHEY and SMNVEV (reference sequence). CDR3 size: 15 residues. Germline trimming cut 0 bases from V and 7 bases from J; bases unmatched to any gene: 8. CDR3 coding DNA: TGTGCCAGCAGTTTATCGGGGCAGGGGGCGGGGGAGCAGTACTTC. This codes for CASSLSGQGAGEQYF.

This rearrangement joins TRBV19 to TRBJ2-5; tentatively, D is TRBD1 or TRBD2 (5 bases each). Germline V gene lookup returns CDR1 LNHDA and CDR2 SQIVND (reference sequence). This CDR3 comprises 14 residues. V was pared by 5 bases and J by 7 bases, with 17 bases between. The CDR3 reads CASSSERAGGTQYF. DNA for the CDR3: TGTGCCAGTAGTTCTGAACGGGCTGGGGGGACCCAGTACTTC.

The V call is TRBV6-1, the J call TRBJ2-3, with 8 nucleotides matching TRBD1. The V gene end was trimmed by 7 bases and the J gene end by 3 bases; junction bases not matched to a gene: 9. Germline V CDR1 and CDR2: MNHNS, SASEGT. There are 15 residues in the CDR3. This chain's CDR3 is CASIRGRGPTDTQYF. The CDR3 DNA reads TGTGCCAGCATCAGGGGCAGGGGGCCTACAGATACGCAGTATTTT.

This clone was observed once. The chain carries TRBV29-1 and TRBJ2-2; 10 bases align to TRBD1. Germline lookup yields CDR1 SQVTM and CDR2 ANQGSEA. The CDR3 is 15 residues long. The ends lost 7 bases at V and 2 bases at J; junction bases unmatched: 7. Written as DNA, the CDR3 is TGCAGCGCCGGGGGACAGGGGACTAACACCGGGGAGCTGTTTTTT. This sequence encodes CSAGGQGTNTGELFF.

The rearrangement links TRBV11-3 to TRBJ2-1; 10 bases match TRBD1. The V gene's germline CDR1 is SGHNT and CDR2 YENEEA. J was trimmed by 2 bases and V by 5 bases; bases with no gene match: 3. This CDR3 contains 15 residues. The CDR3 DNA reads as TGTGCCAGCAGCCAAGACAGGGGGCCCTACAATGAGCAGTTCTTC. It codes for CASSQDRGPYNEQFF.

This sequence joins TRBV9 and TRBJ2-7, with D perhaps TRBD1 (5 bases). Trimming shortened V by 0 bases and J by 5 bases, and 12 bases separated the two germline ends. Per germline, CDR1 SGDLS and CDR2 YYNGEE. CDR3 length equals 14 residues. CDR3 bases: TGTGCCAGCAGCGTAGAACCAGGGTCAAACGAGCAGTACTTC. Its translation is CASSVEPGSNEQYF.

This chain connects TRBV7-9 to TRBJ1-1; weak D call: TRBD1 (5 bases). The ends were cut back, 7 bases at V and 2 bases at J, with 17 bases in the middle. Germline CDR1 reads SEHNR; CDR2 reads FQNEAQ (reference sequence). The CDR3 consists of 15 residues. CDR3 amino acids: CASNPYDSFNTEAFF. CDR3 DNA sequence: TGTGCCAGCAATCCATACGACAGTTTTAACACTGAAGCTTTCTTT.

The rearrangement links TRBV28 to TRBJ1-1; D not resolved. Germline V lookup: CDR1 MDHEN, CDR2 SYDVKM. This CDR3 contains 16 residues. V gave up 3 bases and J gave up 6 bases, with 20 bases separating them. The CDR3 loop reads CASSFSRSGVSSEAFF. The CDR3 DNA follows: TGTGCCAGCAGTTTTAGTCGCAGCGGGGTTAGTTCTGAAGCTTTCTTT.

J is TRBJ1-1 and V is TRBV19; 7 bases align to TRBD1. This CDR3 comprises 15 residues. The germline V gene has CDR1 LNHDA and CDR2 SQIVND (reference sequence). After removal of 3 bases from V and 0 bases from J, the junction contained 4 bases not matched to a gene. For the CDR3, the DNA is TGTGCCAGTAGTATCATGACAGGGATGAACACTGAAGCTTTCTTT. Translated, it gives CASSIMTGMNTEAFF.